These T cell receptor beta chains were read from a single sample in a study of regulatory T cells in long-lasting Graves disease. TCRdb called the multiplex PCR reads again in MiXCR, with one record for every CDR3 protein. The top ten hold less than 15% of the sample, which has some 460,000 distinct CDR3 sequences, about 17% seen once. These data also featured in a second study, about T cells in Graves' hyperthyroidism and ophthalmopathy.

The sample in question was peripheral blood mononuclear cells (PBMCs), obtained at new diagnosis, from a patient treated with antithyroid drugs. These receptors were taken from a middle-aged man with Graves disease. The CDR3 runs from the conserved cysteine through the conserved F or W. D genes are given only for firm matches. Not all rows give a size; the values are once, few, many and, for expanded clones, a class.

size	D	J	V	CDR3	DNA
few	.	TRBJ1-2	TRBV4-1	CASSPGGYYGYTF	TGCGCCAGCAGCCCCGGGGGGTACTATGGCTACACCTTC
.	.	TRBJ1-5	TRBV10-1	CASSDVRTVLNQPQHF	TGCGCCAGCAGTGATGTCCGGACAGTTCTAAATCAGCCCCAGCATTTT
many	.	TRBJ2-1	TRBV27	CASSPIGYEQFF	TGTGCCAGCAGTCCCATCGGCTATGAGCAGTTCTTC
many	TRBD2	TRBJ2-7	TRBV11-2	CASSYPQTSRRGYEQYF	TGTGCCAGCAGCTACCCCCAGACTAGCCGCCGCGGATACGAGCAGTACTTC
many	TRBD1	TRBJ1-1	TRBV12-3/TRBV12-4	CASRGSGQGGTEAFF	TGTGCCAGCAGGGGATCGGGACAGGGGGGCACTGAAGCTTTCTTT
.	.	TRBJ1-3	TRBV11-2	CASSLERISGNTIYF	TGTGCCAGCAGCTTAGAGCGCATCTCTGGAAACACCATATATTTT
many	.	TRBJ2-4	TRBV18	CASSPPTVNIQYF	TGTGCCAGCTCACCACCGACAGTCAACATTCAGTACTTC
.	.	TRBJ2-4	TRBV20-1	CSASGGGGAKNIQYF	TGCAGTGCTAGCGGGGGCGGGGGAGCCAAAAACATTCAGTACTTC
.	TRBD2	TRBJ2-3	TRBV18	CASSPRVQGGTDTQYF	TGTGCCAGCTCACCACGTGTTCAGGGAGGGACAGATACGCAGTATTTT
many	.	TRBJ2-2	TRBV2	CASSEDENTGELFF	TGTGCCAGCAGTGAAGACGAGAACACCGGGGAGCTGTTTTTT
.	.	TRBJ1-1	TRBV25-1	CASGSEMNTEAFF	TGTGCCAGCGGTTCGGAGATGAACACTGAAGCTTTCTTT
many	.	TRBJ2-7	TRBV18	CASSPQANYEQYF	TGTGCCAGCTCACCACAGGCCAACTACGAGCAGTACTTC